Below, 3 T cell receptor beta chains from the same sample are listed, as sequenced in a study of CD8+ T cells in alopecia areata. Extraction and reverse transcription of RNA yielded cDNA as the sequencing template. The method was immunoSEQ multiplex PCR; TCRdb's version includes in-frame clones alone and lacks a portion of them. The sample consists of about 150,000 clones, more than 40% of them appearing once. The specimen sequenced was CD4+ T cells sorted from blood. The receptors shown here come from a human donor with alopecia areata.

This chain uses TRBV7-3 with TRBJ2-1, with 9 bases fitting TRBD1. The germline V gene has CDR1 SGHTA and CDR2 FQGTGA. The CDR3 has 14 amino acids. V was pared by 5 bases and J by 7 bases, with 6 bases of the junction left unmatched. In nucleotides, the CDR3 is TGTGCCAGCAGCGCCGGACAGGGGAGGAATGAGCAGTTCTTC. Protein sequence: CASSAGQGRNEQFF.

This rearrangement joins TRBV19 to TRBJ2-2, with a weak D call TRBD1 (6 bases). CDR1 is LNHDA and CDR2 is SQIVND in the germline V gene (reference sequence). CDR3 length: 15 amino acids. V lost 7 bases and J lost 5, with 17 bases in between. The CDR3 DNA reads as TGTGCCAGTACCTGGGGGACACCCACAACCGGGGAGCTGTTTTTT. It encodes CASTWGTPTTGELFF.

The chain combines TRBV30 with TRBJ1-1, with D tentatively TRBD1 (5 bases). The CDR3 loop spans 10 amino acids. Trimming took off 4 bases at V and 9 bases at J, with 9 bases between the two ends. Germline V gene sequence: CDR1 GTSNPN, CDR2 SVGIG (reference sequence). CDR3 loop: CAWTAGKAFF. CDR3 DNA sequence: TGTGCCTGGACAGCAGGGAAAGCTTTCTTT.